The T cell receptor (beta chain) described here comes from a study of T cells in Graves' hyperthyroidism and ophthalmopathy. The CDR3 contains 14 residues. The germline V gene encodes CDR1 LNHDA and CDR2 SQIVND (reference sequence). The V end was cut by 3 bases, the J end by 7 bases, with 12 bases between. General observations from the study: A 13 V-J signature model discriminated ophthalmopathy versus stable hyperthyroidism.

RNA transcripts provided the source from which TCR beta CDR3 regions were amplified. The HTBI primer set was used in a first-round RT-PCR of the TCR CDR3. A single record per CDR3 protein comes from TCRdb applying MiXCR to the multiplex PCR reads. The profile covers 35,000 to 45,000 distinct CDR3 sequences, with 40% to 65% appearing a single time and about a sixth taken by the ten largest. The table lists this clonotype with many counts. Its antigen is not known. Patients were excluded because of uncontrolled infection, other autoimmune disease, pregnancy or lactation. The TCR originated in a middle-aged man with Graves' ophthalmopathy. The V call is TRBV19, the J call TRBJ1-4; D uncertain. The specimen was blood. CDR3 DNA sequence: TGTGCCAGTAGTATCCGGAGGTCCAGTGAAAAACTGTTTTTT. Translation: CASSIRRSSEKLFF.